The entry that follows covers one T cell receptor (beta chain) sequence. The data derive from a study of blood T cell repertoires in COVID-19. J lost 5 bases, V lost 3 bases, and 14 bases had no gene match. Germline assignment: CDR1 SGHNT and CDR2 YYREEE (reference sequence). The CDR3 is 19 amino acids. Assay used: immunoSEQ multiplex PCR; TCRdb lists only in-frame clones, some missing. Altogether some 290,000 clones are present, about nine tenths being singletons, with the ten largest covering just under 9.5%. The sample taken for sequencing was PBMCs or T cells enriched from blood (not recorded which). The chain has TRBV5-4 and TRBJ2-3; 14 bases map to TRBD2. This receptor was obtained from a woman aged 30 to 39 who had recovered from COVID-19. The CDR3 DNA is TGTGCCAGCAGCTCAATAGGACTAGCGGGAGGCCCAAGGGTAGATACGCAGTATTTT. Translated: CASSSIGLAGGPRVDTQYF.